These 21 T cell receptor beta chains came from one sample sequenced in a study of blood T cell repertoires in COVID-19. Here immunoSEQ multiplex PCR was the method, and the copy in TCRdb shows in-frame clones only, minus some. The repertoire holds around 100,000 clones, more than 85% seen once, with roughly 7.3% in the top ten. The sequenced sample was peripheral blood. These receptors were collected from a man aged 25 to 45 in a cohort sampled during active COVID-19.

The chain uses TRBV5-8 and TRBJ1-5; D is possibly TRBD1 (6 bases). The germline V and J ends were trimmed by 2 bases and 0 bases, with 9 bases remaining between them. Germline V gene sequence: CDR1 SGHTS, CDR2 YDEGEE. The CDR3 covers 15 residues. CDR3 protein: CASSFRGYSNQPQHF. The CDR3 bases are TGTGCCAGCAGCTTTAGGGGGTATAGCAATCAGCCCCAGCATTTT.

This CDR3 reads CASSKMTEATNEKLFF. The CDR3 region has the DNA TGTGCCAGTAGTAAAATGACAGAAGCAACTAATGAAAAACTGTTTTTT. V usage is TRBV19 and J usage is TRBJ1-4; tentative D call: TRBD1 (5 bases). Germline loops: CDR1 LNHDA, CDR2 SQIVND (reference sequence). Between the trimmed V and J ends, which lost 4 bases and 0 bases, there was a span of 12 bases. This CDR3 is 16 amino acids long.

This chain uses TRBV2 with TRBJ2-3; 8 bases are a match to TRBD1. The CDR3 contains 12 residues. With V trimmed by 4 bases and J by 12 bases, 6 bases remained unmatched. The germline V gene has CDR1 SNHLY and CDR2 FYNNEI. As DNA, the CDR3 is TGTGCCAGCAGTGCTCGGACAGGGTATCAGTATTTT. It is translated as CASSARTGYQYF.

V usage is TRBV19 and J usage is TRBJ2-6, with 7 bases aligning to TRBD1. CDR1 LNHDA and CDR2 SQIVND come from the germline V gene (reference sequence). This CDR3 comprises 19 residues. V gave up 3 bases and J gave up 0 bases; unmatched junction bases: 11. This chain's CDR3 is CASSISGTDVGSGANVLTF. CDR3 DNA: TGTGCCAGTAGTATCTCAGGGACAGACGTCGGCTCTGGGGCCAACGTCCTGACTTTC. Together with reference TRBV19 and TRBJ2-6, the CDR3 gives the full variable domain: DGGITQSPKYLFRKEGQNVTLSCEQNLNHDAMYWYRQDPGQGLRLIYYSQIVNDFQKGDIAEGYSVSREKKESFPLTVTSAQKNPTAFYLCASSISGTDVGSGANVLTFGAGSRLTVL.

The chain joins TRBV7-2 to TRBJ2-2; 10 bases are a match to TRBD1. Trimming cost V 3 bases and J 4 bases; bases outside gene matches: 14. The CDR3 consists of 19 residues. CDR1 is SGHTA, CDR2 FQGNSA, per germline. DNA of the CDR3: TGTGCCAGCAGCTTTAATCGTGTCTCGGGACAGGGGTTCACCGGGGAGCTGTTTTTT. It yields the protein CASSFNRVSGQGFTGELFF.

This clone was detected a few times. The genes are TRBV18 and TRBJ1-2; D unresolved. V was cut by 3 bases and J by 6 bases, with 17 bases left in between. The CDR3 is 15 residues long. Looked up from germline, CDR1 is KGHSH and CDR2 is LQKENI. The CDR3 nucleotides read TGTGCCAGCTCACCGGCCAAGACATCTACACATGGCTACACCTTC. Translated: CASSPAKTSTHGYTF. The variable domain in full, with the rest retrieved from reference TRBV18 and TRBJ1-2, is NAGVMQNPRHLVRRRGQEARLRCSPMKGHSHVYWYRQLPEEGLKFMVYLQKENIIDESGMPKERFSAEFPKEGPSILRIQQVVRGDSAAYFCASSPAKTSTHGYTFGSGTRLTVV.

The chain is built from TRBV28 and TRBJ2-3, with D perhaps matching TRBD1 (6 bases). This CDR3 is built from 17 residues. Germline CDR1 reads MDHEN; CDR2 reads SYDVKM. With 1 base removed from V and 1 base from J, the gap between germline ends came to 15 bases. Here the CDR3 reads CASSLSFRGGGTDTQYF. The CDR3 DNA follows: TGTGCCAGCAGTTTATCCTTTCGAGGGGGTGGCACAGATACGCAGTATTTT.

There are many counts of this clone. The genes are TRBV3-1 (or the pseudogene TRBV3-2) and TRBJ2-5; 11 bases are shared with TRBD1. Germline CDR1 is LGHDT and CDR2 is YNNKEL (reference sequence). V shed 4 bases, J shed 5 bases, and the junction held 9 bases outside the gene matches. The CDR3 extends over 16 amino acids. The CDR3 DNA reads TGTGCCAGCAGCCCTATCAGGACAGGGGGCGTGGAGACCCAGTACTTC. Translating gives CASSPIRTGGVETQYF.

The V gene is TRBV9, the J gene TRBJ2-5; the match to TRBD2 covers 9 bases. Germline CDR1 is SGDLS and CDR2 is YYNGEE. This CDR3 has 16 amino acids. Trimming took 0 bases from V and 1 from J; bases not matched to a gene: 4. CDR3 in DNA: TGTGCCAGCAGCGTAGGGGCGGGGGGGCCCCAAGAGACCCAGTACTTC. Amino acid sequence: CASSVGAGGPQETQYF.

The V and J genes are TRBV18 and TRBJ2-5, with TRBD1 matching 7 bases. The length of the CDR3 is 13 residues. V shed 6 bases and J 10 bases; nucleotides not matched to a gene: 11. CDR1 is KGHSH and CDR2 is LQKENI in the germline V gene. The CDR3 region is CASSRGTTGDQYF. As DNA, the CDR3 is TGTGCCAGCTCCCGTGGGACCACAGGGGACCAGTACTTC.

The chain is built from TRBV19 and TRBJ2-3; 7 bases agree with TRBD1. Germline V gene sequence: CDR1 LNHDA, CDR2 SQIVND (reference sequence). This CDR3 spans 15 amino acids. The V and J ends lost 4 bases and 1 base, in that order; junction bases with no gene match: 5. The CDR3 DNA is TGTGCCAGTAGTACTGACAGGGTTGGCACAGATACGCAGTATTTT. It is translated as CASSTDRVGTDTQYF.

The rearrangement uses TRBV4-3 and TRBJ1-2; D not resolved. Germline V CDR1 and CDR2: LGHNA, YSLEER. Trimming shortened V by 0 bases and J by 4 bases, and 12 bases separated the two germline ends. The CDR3 runs 15 residues. The CDR3 region is CASSQDQWSSYGYTF. In DNA, the CDR3 is TGCGCCAGCAGCCAAGATCAATGGAGTTCCTATGGCTACACCTTC.

The chain carries TRBV19 and TRBJ2-2, with D perhaps matching TRBD1 (5 bases). The CDR3 consists of 15 residues. The germline V gene encodes CDR1 LNHDA and CDR2 SQIVND (reference sequence). Trimming shortened V by 5 bases and J by 7 bases, and 17 bases separated the two germline ends. The DNA of the CDR3 is TGTGCCAGTAGTTTTTCCAGGGCGGTCAGCGGGGAGCTGTTTTTT. Translating gives CASSFSRAVSGELFF.

The chain uses TRBV7-3 and TRBJ2-7; 11 positions match TRBD2. With 4 bases clipped from V and 2 bases from J, the junction kept 4 bases outside the gene matches. From germline, CDR1 is SGHTA and CDR2 FQGTGA. This CDR3 region has 15 residues. The CDR3 loop reads CASSSGLAGPYEQYF. DNA for the CDR3: TGTGCCAGCAGCTCCGGACTAGCGGGTCCCTACGAGCAGTACTTC. Full variable domain (missing parts from reference TRBV7-3 and TRBJ2-7): GAGVSQTPSNKVTEKGKYVELRCDPISGHTALYWYRQSLGQGPEFLIYFQGTGAADDSGLPNDRFFAVRPEGSVSTLKIQRTERGDSAVYLCASSSGLAGPYEQYFGPGTRLTVT.

This clone occurred a few times. The chain employs TRBV5-6 and TRBJ1-6; D remains unclear. The ends were cut back, 7 bases at V and 9 bases at J, with 20 bases in the middle. The V gene's germline CDR1 is SGHDT and CDR2 YYEEEE. The CDR3 is 15 residues long. The DNA for the CDR3 is TGTGCCAGCTCTAGAGGCCCATTTAGTGGTTCACCCCTCCACTTT. It codes for CASSRGPFSGSPLHF.

J is TRBJ2-3 and V is TRBV4-2, with 9 bases aligning to TRBD2. There are 14 residues in the CDR3. Germline assignment: CDR1 LGHNA and CDR2 YNFKEQ. V gave up 4 bases and J gave up 1 base; unmatched junction bases: 0. The CDR3 coding sequence is TGTGCCAGCAGCCGGACTAGCGGCACAGATACGCAGTATTTT. Its protein product is CASSRTSGTDTQYF.

The rearrangement joins TRBV19 to TRBJ2-7, with 10 bases identical to TRBD1. Germline lookup yields CDR1 LNHDA and CDR2 SQIVND (reference sequence). The CDR3 length is 15 residues. J was trimmed by 6 bases and V by 5 bases; bases with no gene match: 10. The DNA of the CDR3 is TGTGCCAGTAGTCCACGACAGGGGGCAGGGGGCGAGCAGTACTTC. Translation: CASSPRQGAGGEQYF.

The V call is TRBV9, the J call TRBJ2-3; TRBD2 is a possible D gene (6 bases). Germline loops: CDR1 SGDLS, CDR2 YYNGEE. V gave up 0 bases and J gave up 8 bases, with 22 bases separating them. This CDR3 contains 17 residues. DNA of the CDR3: TGTGCCAGCAGCGTAGACTCAGGGACTCCCCTAGGGGTTACGCAGTATTTT. It codes for CASSVDSGTPLGVTQYF.

V and J are TRBV5-4 and TRBJ1-3, with D tentatively TRBD1 (5 bases). Per the germline V gene, CDR1 is SGHNT and CDR2 is YYREEE (reference sequence). Between the trimmed V and J ends, which lost 1 base and 3 bases, there was a span of 11 bases. This CDR3 is 15 amino acids long. CDR3 sequence reads: CASSLPGGVGNTIYF. CDR3 sequence (DNA): TGTGCCAGCAGCTTGCCCGGAGGGGTTGGAAACACCATATATTTT.

The J gene is TRBJ2-2, the V gene TRBV27, with unresolved D. CDR1 is MNHEY and CDR2 is SMNVEV in the germline V gene (reference sequence). V was cut by 3 bases and J by 0 bases, with 14 bases left in between. CDR3 size: 17 residues. In DNA, the CDR3 is TGTGCCAGCAGTTTTTTAGACATTTACCCGAACACCGGGGAGCTGTTTTTT. Translation: CASSFLDIYPNTGELFF.

The J gene is TRBJ2-3, the V gene TRBV2, with 10 bases aligning to TRBD2. The J segment lost 0 bases and the V segment lost 4 bases, leaving 4 bases of the junction unmatched. The CDR3 loop spans 16 amino acids. Germline V gene lookup returns CDR1 SNHLY and CDR2 FYNNEI. The CDR3 sequence: CASSVTSGYSTDTQYF. The CDR3 DNA is TGTGCCAGCAGTGTGACTAGCGGGTATAGCACAGATACGCAGTATTTT.